The T cell receptor beta chain under discussion was sequenced for a study of cytomegalovirus exposure and HLA in healthy donors. Unmatched junction bases numbered 15, after V lost 3 bases and J lost 4 bases. The CDR3 has 18 amino acids. Germline loops: CDR1 GTSNPN, CDR2 SVGIG (reference sequence). Amplification used 60 Vbeta primers and 13 Jbeta primers. Data came from immunoSEQ multiplex PCR; TCRdb stores just in-frame clones and leaves some out. The sample consists of around 170,000 clones, about 80% of them appearing once. Donors sampled were nominally healthy, though unrecorded immune exposures were likely. Study results and caveats: One variant, a missense change in DCLRE1C, was linked in a later analysis to TCR beta V- and J-gene trimming. Accurate prediction of most subjects' HLA-A and HLA-B alleles from TCR beta sequences was reported.

As concerns this clone: Its antigen remains unknown.

Sequencing used PBMCs. This TCR came from a man in his forties in good health and CMV-seronegative. The chain uses TRBV30 and TRBJ2-5; 12 nucleotides agree with TRBD2. This CDR3 reads CAWRGGTSGRGPPETQYF. In DNA form, the CDR3 reads TGTGCCTGGAGGGGAGGGACTAGCGGGCGAGGGCCCCCAGAGACCCAGTACTTC.